Each of the 27 T cell receptor beta chains below was sequenced from the same sample in a study of shared clonotypes between healthy human individuals. Clones were sequenced by immunoSEQ multiplex PCR, and TCRdb holds only the in-frame ones, with some missing. This table has around 1,100,000 clones, 60% to 80% appearing once. Specimen: memory CD4+ T cells from PBMCs. Stated subset: CD45RA-negative fraction. These TCRs come from a man younger than 35 in good health. Some clones in this sample may be carry-over from other donors' samples.

The gene calls are TRBV7-6 and TRBJ2-1; 10 nucleotides line up with TRBD1. The V and J ends lost 0 bases and 5 bases, in that order; junction bases with no gene match: 1. The germline CDR1 and CDR2 sequences are SGHVS and FNYEAQ. The CDR3 is made up of 15 amino acids. The CDR3 region is CASSLAGTGDNEQFF. CDR3 DNA: TGTGCCAGCAGCTTAGCTGGGACAGGGGACAATGAGCAGTTCTTC.

This CDR3 reads CASSQDRTGIHHGYTF. The CDR3 coding sequence is TGTGCCAGCAGCCAGGACAGGACGGGAATTCATCATGGCTACACCTTC. The chain employs TRBV7-8 and TRBJ1-2, with 7 bases matching TRBD1. Germline V CDR1 and CDR2: SGHVS, FQNEAQ. This CDR3 is 16 amino acids long. V gave up 5 bases and J gave up 6 bases; unmatched junction bases: 15. The full variable domain, completed using reference TRBV7-8 and TRBJ1-2, is GAGVSQSPRYKVAKRGQDVALRCDPISGHVSLFWYQQALGQGPEFLTYFQNEAQLDKSGLPSDRFFAERPEGSVSTLKIQRTQQEDSAVYLCASSQDRTGIHHGYTFGSGTRLTVV.

The CDR3 region is CASSEVENTEAFF. CDR3 DNA sequence: TGTGCCAGCAGTGAGGTTGAGAACACTGAAGCTTTCTTT. V gene TRBV2 combines with J gene TRBJ1-1; D is ambiguous. CDR3 length: 13 residues. Trimming left V 3 bases short and J 1 base short, with 6 bases between. In germline, CDR1 is SNHLY, CDR2 FYNNEI.

This chain joins TRBV6-4 and TRBJ1-1, with D uncertain. Germline CDR1 and CDR2: MRHNA and SNTAGT. This CDR3 is built from 13 residues. Trimming removed 4 bases from V and 8 bases from J, with 14 bases in between. CDR3 residues: CASSGRPVGEAFF. DNA of the CDR3: TGTGCCAGCAGTGGAAGGCCTGTGGGCGAAGCTTTCTTT.

The V and J genes are TRBV2 and TRBJ1-2; D call uncertain. Trimming stripped 7 bases from V and 5 bases from J, with 14 bases between. There are 13 residues in the CDR3. CDR1 and CDR2 (germline): SNHLY, FYNNEI. The CDR3 reads CASTLDPTYGYTF. The CDR3 bases are TGTGCCAGCACCTTGGACCCAACTTATGGCTACACCTTC.

This chain joins TRBV5-1 and TRBJ2-7, with D possibly being TRBD1 (5 bases). The germline V gene encodes CDR1 SGHRS and CDR2 YFSETQ. This CDR3 region has 14 residues. Between the trimmed V and J ends, which lost 4 bases and 1 base, there was a span of 12 bases. CDR3 loop: CASSNLQASYEQYF. The CDR3 DNA reads as TGCGCCAGCAGCAACCTACAGGCTTCCTACGAGCAGTACTTC. The variable domain in full, completed from reference TRBV5-1 and TRBJ2-7, reads KAGVTQTPRYLIKTRGQQVTLSCSPISGHRSVSWYQQTPGQGLQFLFEYFSETQRNKGNFPGRFSGRQFSNSRSEMNVSTLELGDSALYLCASSNLQASYEQYFGPGTRLTVT.

The J gene is TRBJ2-5, the V gene TRBV14; 14 bases fit TRBD2. From germline, CDR1 is SGHDN and CDR2 FVKESK. The CDR3 sequence is 15 residues long. Trimming cost V 5 bases and J 5 bases; bases outside gene matches: 4. The CDR3 spells CASSGTSGSGETQYF. DNA of the CDR3: TGTGCCAGCAGCGGGACTAGCGGGAGCGGGGAGACCCAGTACTTC.

V is TRBV6-4 and J is TRBJ2-3, with 9 bases lining up with TRBD2. In germline, CDR1 is MRHNA, CDR2 SNTAGT. Losses at the gene ends were 1 base for V and 5 bases for J; bases not matched to a gene: 4. This CDR3 has 15 residues. The CDR3 reads CASSDLGLAIDTQYF. CDR3 coding DNA: TGTGCCAGCAGTGACTTGGGACTAGCCATAGATACGCAGTATTTT.

The chain is built from TRBV2 and TRBJ2-1, with 7 bases fitting TRBD2. Germline V gives CDR1 SNHLY, CDR2 FYNNEI. Trimming took 3 bases from V and 10 from J; bases not matched to a gene: 9. This CDR3 has 14 residues. The CDR3 is CASSDRGTTGEQFF. CDR3 bases: TGTGCCAGCAGTGACCGCGGGACTACCGGGGAGCAGTTCTTC.

J is TRBJ2-2 and V is TRBV19, with a tentative D call TRBD2 (6 bases). This CDR3 is built from 13 residues. Germline CDR1 LNHDA, CDR2 SQIVND (reference sequence). The germline V and J ends were trimmed by 5 bases and 6 bases, with 10 bases remaining between them. The CDR3 DNA reads TGTGCCAGTAGTCGAGGAGGGTCCGGGGAGCTGTTTTTT. Residues: CASSRGGSGELFF. The complete variable domain, with remaining parts taken from reference TRBV19 and TRBJ2-2, reads DGGITQSPKYLFRKEGQNVTLSCEQNLNHDAMYWYRQDPGQGLRLIYYSQIVNDFQKGDIAEGYSVSREKKESFPLTVTSAQKNPTAFYLCASSRGGSGELFFGEGSRLTVL.

This clone was observed a single time. The chain couples TRBV6-5 to TRBJ1-3; maybe TRBD1 (6 bases). Germline loops: CDR1 MNHEY, CDR2 SVGAGI. The CDR3 is made up of 16 amino acids. Trimming stripped 4 bases from V and 0 bases from J, with 13 bases between. CDR3 nucleotide sequence: TGTGCCAGCAGTTTACCGAGGGGGAGCTCTGGAAACACCATATATTTT. Its translation is CASSLPRGSSGNTIYF.

The gene calls are TRBV7-2 and TRBJ1-3; unclear D gene. The V end was cut by 5 bases, the J end by 4 bases, with 3 bases between. The CDR3 consists of 11 residues. The germline V gene has CDR1 SGHTA and CDR2 FQGNSA. CDR3 region: CASSVGNTIYF. CDR3 in DNA: TGTGCCAGCAGCGTAGGAAACACCATATATTTT.

The genes are TRBV6-6 and TRBJ2-5; 7 bases are a match to TRBD2. The CDR3 spans 12 residues. Germline V lookup: CDR1 MNHNY, CDR2 SVGAGI (reference sequence). J was trimmed by 5 bases and V by 4 bases; bases with no gene match: 1. This CDR3 is CASSSGGETQYF. The CDR3 nucleotides are TGTGCCAGCAGTTCCGGGGGGGAGACCCAGTACTTC.

The chain recombines TRBV10-3 with TRBJ2-5; TRBD1 agrees at 8 bases. Losses at the gene ends were 6 bases for V and 5 bases for J; bases not matched to a gene: 8. The length of the CDR3 is 14 residues. Per the germline V gene, CDR1 is ENHRY and CDR2 is SYGVKD. CDR3 nucleotide sequence: TGTGCCATCAGCACAACAGGGGGAGGCGAGACCCAGTACTTC. Protein product: CAISTTGGGETQYF.

For the CDR3, the DNA is TGTGCCAGCAGCTCCTGGGAGGGGCCCACCGGGGAGCTGTTTTTT. Amino acids: CASSSWEGPTGELFF. The V call is TRBV11-3, the J call TRBJ2-2, with 7 bases fitting TRBD2. Germline CDR1 is SGHNT and CDR2 is YENEEA. The V and J ends lost 4 bases and 4 bases, in that order; junction bases with no gene match: 6. The CDR3 runs to 15 residues.

J is TRBJ1-2 and V is TRBV4-3, with TRBD1 identical over 11 bases. The junction had 10 bases not matched to a gene; V was cut back by 2 bases and J by 2 bases. CDR3 length equals 18 residues. The germline gives CDR1 LGHNA, CDR2 YSLEER. This chain's CDR3 is CASSQFTTDRGQNYGYTF. In DNA, the CDR3 is TGCGCCAGCAGCCAATTCACCACGGACAGGGGGCAAAACTATGGCTACACCTTC.

The table lists this clone with a count of one. J is TRBJ2-2 and V is TRBV4-1; 7 positions agree with TRBD2. Germline V gene lookup returns CDR1 MGHRA and CDR2 YSYEKL. Losses at the gene ends were 0 bases for V and 0 bases for J; bases not matched to a gene: 10. There are 19 residues in the CDR3. Here the CDR3 reads CASSQEGGDGTANTGELFF. CDR3 nucleotide sequence: TGCGCCAGCAGCCAAGAGGGAGGGGATGGGACGGCGAACACCGGGGAGCTGTTTTTT.

CDR3: CASSRNRGSIEKLFF. Written as DNA, the CDR3 is TGTGCCAGCAGTCGAAACAGGGGGTCAATTGAAAAACTGTTTTTT. The V and J genes are TRBV7-6 and TRBJ1-4; 8 nucleotides align to TRBD1. This CDR3 has 15 residues. The ends lost 6 bases at V and 7 bases at J; junction bases unmatched: 10. Germline CDR1 and CDR2: SGHVS and FNYEAQ.

The chain employs TRBV6-5 and TRBJ2-3; 8 nucleotides align to TRBD1. Germline assignment: CDR1 MNHEY and CDR2 SVGAGI. The CDR3 extends over 15 amino acids. Unmatched junction bases numbered 6, after V lost 6 bases and J lost 1 base. The CDR3 nucleotides read TGTGCCAGCAGGGACAGGGATTATCGCACAGATACGCAGTATTTT. Encoded protein: CASRDRDYRTDTQYF.

The chain links TRBV11-2 to TRBJ2-7; weak D call: TRBD2 (6 bases). Germline loops: CDR1 SGHAT, CDR2 FQNNGV. The CDR3 contains 14 residues. With 3 bases removed from V and 0 bases from J, the gap between germline ends came to 9 bases. Written as DNA, the CDR3 is TGTGCCAGCAGCTTTTGGGGAGGCTCCTACGAGCAGTACTTC. The encoded protein is CASSFWGGSYEQYF.

This chain connects TRBV19 to TRBJ2-7; perhaps D is TRBD1 or TRBD2 (5 bases each). Germline V lookup: CDR1 LNHDA, CDR2 SQIVND (reference sequence). V shed 9 bases and J shed 3 bases, with 12 bases lying between them. The CDR3 has 12 residues. The DNA for the CDR3 is TGTGCCAGCAGTCAGGGAGACTACGAGCAGTACTTC. This encodes CASSQGDYEQYF.

The chain uses TRBV7-2 and TRBJ2-7; D is unclear. The germline gives CDR1 SGHTA, CDR2 FQGNSA. Trimming removed 5 bases at V and 4 bases at J, with 6 bases between. There are 11 residues in the CDR3. The chain's CDR3 is CASSHGYEQYF. CDR3 sequence (DNA): TGTGCCAGCAGCCACGGTTACGAGCAGTACTTC.

This sequence joins TRBV30 and TRBJ1-6; D is unresolved. CDR1 is GTSNPN, CDR2 SVGIG, per germline (reference sequence). The CDR3 is 15 residues long. V was shortened by 0 bases and J by 8 bases, with 14 bases between the two germline ends. In DNA form, the CDR3 reads TGTGCCTGGAGTGTACTGGGAGTGGGCTATTCACCCCTCCACTTT. Its protein product is CAWSVLGVGYSPLHF. Looking up the rest from reference TRBV30 and TRBJ1-6 gives the full variable domain: SQTIHQWPATLVQPVGSPLSLECTVEGTSNPNLYWYRQAAGRGLQLLFYSVGIGQISSEVPQNLSASRPQDRQFILSSKKLLLSDSGFYLCAWSVLGVGYSPLHFGNGTRLTVT.

A note on this clone: The same CDR3 can be traced to other DNA sequences in this sample. The rearrangement joins TRBV7-9 to TRBJ1-3; TRBD1 might be the D (5 bases). This CDR3 is built from 14 residues. CDR1 is SEHNR, CDR2 FQNEAQ, per germline (reference sequence). The ends were cut back, 5 bases at V and 0 bases at J, with 8 bases in the middle. CDR3 in amino acids: CASSLGRSGNTIYF. The CDR3 coding sequence is TGTGCCAGCAGCCTGGGGCGCTCTGGAAACACCATATATTTT.

The rearrangement joins TRBV6-5 to TRBJ1-5; 9 bases match TRBD1. The V gene's germline CDR1 is MNHEY and CDR2 SVGAGI. With 7 bases clipped from V and 6 bases from J, the junction kept 7 bases outside the gene matches. CDR3 length: 14 amino acids. CDR3 region: CASKGQGRGQPQHF. In DNA, the CDR3 is TGTGCCAGCAAGGGACAGGGTAGAGGTCAGCCCCAGCATTTT.

The count of this clone is one. The V and J genes are TRBV28 and TRBJ2-5, with D possibly being TRBD2 (7 bases). The CDR3 has 15 amino acids. Germline V gives CDR1 MDHEN, CDR2 SYDVKM. Trimming left V 2 bases short and J 5 bases short, with 15 bases between. CDR3 sequence reads: CASSLIRGARETQYF. In DNA, the CDR3 is TGTGCCAGCAGTTTAATTCGGGGGGCTCGGGAGACCCAGTACTTC. The entire variable domain, with the rest obtained from reference TRBV28 and TRBJ2-5, is as follows: DVKVTQSSRYLVKRTGEKVFLECVQDMDHENMFWYRQDPGLGLRLIYFSYDVKMKEKGDIPEGYSVSREKKERFSLILESASTNQTSMYLCASSLIRGARETQYFGPGTRLLVL.

This clone was observed a handful of times. This sequence joins TRBV28 and TRBJ1-4, with D unclear. This CDR3 contains 14 residues. Per germline, CDR1 MDHEN and CDR2 SYDVKM. V lost 6 bases to trimming and J lost 0 bases, with 8 bases between them. CDR3 residues: CASRRTATNEKLFF. As DNA, the CDR3 is TGTGCCAGCAGGCGGACGGCAACTAATGAAAAACTGTTTTTT.